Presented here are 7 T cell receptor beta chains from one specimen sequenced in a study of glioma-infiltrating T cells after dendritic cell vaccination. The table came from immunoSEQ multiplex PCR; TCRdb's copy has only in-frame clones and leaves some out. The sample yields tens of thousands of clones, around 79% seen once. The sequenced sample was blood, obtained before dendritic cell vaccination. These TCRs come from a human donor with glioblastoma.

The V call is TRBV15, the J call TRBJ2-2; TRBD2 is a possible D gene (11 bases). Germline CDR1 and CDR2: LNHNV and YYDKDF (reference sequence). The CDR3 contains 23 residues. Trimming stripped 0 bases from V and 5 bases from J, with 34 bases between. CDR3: CATSRERTGQGTSGPQGTGELFF. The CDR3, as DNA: TGTGCCACCAGCAGAGAAAGGACGGGACAGGGGACTAGCGGCCCCCAAGGTACCGGGGAGCTGTTTTTT. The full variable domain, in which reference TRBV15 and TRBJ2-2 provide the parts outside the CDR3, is DAMVIQNPRYQVTQFGKPVTLSCSQTLNHNVMYWYQQKSSQAPKLLFHYYDKDFNNEADTPDNFQSRRPNTSFCFLDIRSPGLGDTAMYLCATSRERTGQGTSGPQGTGELFFGEGSRLTVL.

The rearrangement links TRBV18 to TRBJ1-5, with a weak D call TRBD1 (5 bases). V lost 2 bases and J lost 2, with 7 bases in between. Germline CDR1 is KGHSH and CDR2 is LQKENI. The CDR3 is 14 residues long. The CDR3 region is CASSPGGGNQPQHF. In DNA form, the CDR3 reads TGTGCCAGCTCACCAGGGGGGGGCAATCAGCCCCAGCATTTT.

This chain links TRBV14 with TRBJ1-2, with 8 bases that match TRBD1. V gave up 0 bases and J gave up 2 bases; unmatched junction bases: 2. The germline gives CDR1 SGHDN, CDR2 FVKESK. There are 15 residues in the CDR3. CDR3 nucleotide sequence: TGTGCCAGCAGCCAAGATAGGACAGGGAACTATGGCTACACCTTC. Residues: CASSQDRTGNYGYTF.

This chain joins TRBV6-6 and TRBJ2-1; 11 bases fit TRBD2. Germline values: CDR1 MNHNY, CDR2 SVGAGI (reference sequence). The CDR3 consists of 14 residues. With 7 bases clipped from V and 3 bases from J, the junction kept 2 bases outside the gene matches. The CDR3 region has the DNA TGTGCCAGCACTCTAGCGGGGGGCTACAATGAGCAGTTCTTC. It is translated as CASTLAGGYNEQFF.

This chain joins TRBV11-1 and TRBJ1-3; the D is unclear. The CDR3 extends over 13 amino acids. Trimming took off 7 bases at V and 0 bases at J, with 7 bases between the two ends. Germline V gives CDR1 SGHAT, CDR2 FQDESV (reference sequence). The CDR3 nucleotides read TGTGCCAGCAAAAAGCCCTCTGGAAACACCATATATTTT. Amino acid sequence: CASKKPSGNTIYF.

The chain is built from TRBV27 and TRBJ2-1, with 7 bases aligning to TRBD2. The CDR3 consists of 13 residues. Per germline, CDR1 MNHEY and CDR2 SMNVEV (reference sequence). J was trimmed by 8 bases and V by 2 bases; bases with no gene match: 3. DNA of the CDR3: TGTGCCAGCAGTTTAAAAGCGGGATATGAGCAGTTCTTC. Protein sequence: CASSLKAGYEQFF.

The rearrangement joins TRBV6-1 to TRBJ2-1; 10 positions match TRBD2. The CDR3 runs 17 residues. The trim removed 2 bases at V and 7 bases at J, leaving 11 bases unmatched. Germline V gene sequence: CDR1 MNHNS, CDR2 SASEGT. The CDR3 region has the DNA TGTGCCAGCAGTGAAAGGAACCCAGCGGGAGGGCTGAATGAGCAGTTCTTC. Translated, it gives CASSERNPAGGLNEQFF.